The 27 T cell receptor beta chains below come from one sample, sequenced in a study of blood T cells in healthy people across ages. Primers used in a second PCR of about 7 to 12 cycles were a sample-barcoded 5' primer and a J-beta primer mix. TCRdb reanalysed the 5' RACE reads using MiXCR and keeps one entry per CDR3 protein. The repertoire holds 850,000 to 1,000,000 distinct CDR3 sequences, with about 44% as singletons. Sequencing used blood. These TCRs come from a man between 25 and 39 years old in good health.

As concerns this clonotype: An end of the junction does not agree with germline; a read error may underlie this. The chain joins TRBV6-2 or TRBV6-3 to TRBJ2-4, with no clear D. TRBJ2-7 matches the DNA end more closely, so the J call is doubtful. The CDR3 runs to 16 residues. The germline CDR1 and CDR2 sequences are MNHEY and SVGEGT. The CDR3 loop is CAGIIDGGSYTYEQYF. The CDR3 DNA reads as TGCGCCGGCATAATCGATGGTGGCTCTTACACCTACGAGCAGTACTTC.

J is TRBJ2-1 and V is TRBV28; possibly TRBD1 for D (5 bases). The CDR3 spans 11 residues. Germline-derived CDR1 and CDR2 are MDHEN and SYDVKM. V was trimmed by 10 bases and J by 10 bases, leaving 14 bases between them. In DNA form, the CDR3 reads TGTGCCACCACGCGCACAGGCGAGCAGTTCTTC. This sequence encodes CATTRTGEQFF.

This clonotype was recorded a few times. The chain employs TRBV21-1 and TRBJ1-6. TRBV21-1 is designated a pseudogene. This CDR3 comprises 13 residues. CDR3 DNA sequence: TGTGCCAGCAGGCAGGGAGGTGATTCACCCCTCCACTTT. This gives the protein CASRQGGDSPLHF.

This clonotype was seen repeatedly, ten times or more. The chain recombines TRBV6-2 or TRBV6-3 with TRBJ2-1, with D unresolved. CDR1 MNHEY and CDR2 SVGEGT come from the germline V gene. The CDR3 extends over 11 amino acids. Trimming stripped 0 bases from V and 11 bases from J, with 5 bases between. This CDR3 is CASSYSSQQFF. DNA for the CDR3: TGTGCCAGCAGTTACTCCTCCCAGCAGTTCTTC.

The rearrangement uses TRBV3-1 and TRBJ1-1; D is ambiguous. Germline CDR1 and CDR2: LGHDT and YNNKEL (reference sequence). Trimming removed 4 bases from V and 6 bases from J, with 18 bases in between. There are 15 residues in the CDR3. The CDR3 region is CASSPNGLPRAEAFF. The CDR3 DNA is TGTGCCAGCAGCCCTAACGGACTGCCCCGGGCTGAAGCTTTCTTT.

This chain joins TRBV29-1 and TRBJ1-2; D not certain. The CDR3 consists of 14 residues. Trimming shortened V by 0 bases and J by 4 bases, and 12 bases separated the two germline ends. In germline, CDR1 is SQVTM, CDR2 ANQGSEA. As DNA, the CDR3 is TGCAGCGTTGAAGATGCGAGCGCGGCCTATGGCTACACCTTC. Translating it yields CSVEDASAAYGYTF.

This sequence joins TRBV20-1 and TRBJ1-4; D is ambiguous. The CDR3 runs 15 residues. Between the trimmed V and J ends, which lost 0 bases and 6 bases, there was a span of 14 bases. Germline loops: CDR1 DFQATT, CDR2 SNEGSKA (reference sequence). The CDR3, as DNA: TGCAGTGCTAGAGATCAAGGGCGGTTCTATGAAAAACTGTTTTTT. This translates into CSARDQGRFYEKLFF.

This clonotype came up a few times. V and J are TRBV15 and TRBJ2-7; a possible D gene is TRBD1 (5 bases). V dropped 0 bases and J dropped 2 bases, with 11 bases sitting between them. The germline gives CDR1 LNHNV, CDR2 YYDKDF (reference sequence). The CDR3 spans 15 residues. This CDR3 reads CATSRDGAGTYEQYF. In DNA, the CDR3 is TGTGCCACCAGCAGAGATGGGGCAGGAACCTACGAGCAGTACTTC.

The genes are TRBV2 and TRBJ1-5, with D perhaps matching TRBD1 (6 bases). V lost 0 bases to trimming and J lost 8 bases, with 14 bases between them. The CDR3 is 15 residues long. Germline CDR1 is SNHLY and CDR2 is FYNNEI. CDR3 sequence: CASSEANQGLEPQHF. CDR3 sequence (DNA): TGTGCCAGCAGTGAAGCGAATCAGGGGTTGGAGCCCCAGCATTTT.

The chain recombines TRBV7-2 with TRBJ2-3; D may be TRBD1 (5 bases). The germline gives CDR1 SGHTA, CDR2 FQGNSA. Trimming pared 4 bases from V and 2 bases from J, leaving 13 bases between. The CDR3 consists of 15 residues. CDR3 bases: TGTGCCAGCAGCTCAGTGGGGCCTAACACAGATACGCAGTATTTT. Translated, it gives CASSSVGPNTDTQYF.

This clonotype was counted at least ten times. The chain combines TRBV20-1 with TRBJ1-2; 9 bases fit TRBD1. This CDR3 is built from 13 residues. The V segment lost 5 bases and the J segment 3 bases; nucleotides outside the gene matches: 4. Germline CDR1 DFQATT, CDR2 SNEGSKA (reference sequence). The CDR3 loop is CSAGTGRYYGYTF. Here the CDR3 DNA reads TGCAGTGCTGGGACAGGGCGTTACTATGGCTACACCTTC.

This rearrangement joins TRBV10-3 to TRBJ2-2; D may correspond to TRBD1 or TRBD2 (5 bases each). Trimming cost V 8 bases and J 6 bases, with 13 bases left between them. Per the germline V gene, CDR1 is ENHRY and CDR2 is SYGVKD. The CDR3 covers 13 residues. The CDR3 region has the DNA TGTGCCATCCGGGGCGTAGCCCCCGGGGAGCTGTTTTTT. It is translated as CAIRGVAPGELFF.

A few counts support this clonotype. The rearrangement links TRBV4-2 to TRBJ1-3, with D perhaps matching TRBD1 (6 bases). The CDR3 is 17 amino acids. Looked up from germline, CDR1 is LGHNA and CDR2 is YNFKEQ. The V gene lost 0 bases and the J gene lost 0 bases, with 12 bases spanning the gap. The CDR3 bases are TGTGCCAGCAGCCAAGATCGGGGGGCTCCCTCTGGAAACACCATATATTTT. It specifies CASSQDRGAPSGNTIYF.

This clonotype was seen a handful of times. The CDR3 DNA reads TGTGCCAGCAGCCGTCACACAGATACGCAGTATTTT. Translating gives CASSRHTDTQYF. V is TRBV13 and J is TRBJ2-3; D gene unclear. Germline V gene lookup returns CDR1 PRHDT and CDR2 FYEKMQ (reference sequence). The CDR3 contains 12 residues. Trimming removed 5 bases from V and 2 bases from J, with 5 bases in between.

J is TRBJ2-5 and V is TRBV20-1, with D maybe TRBD2 (5 bases). Between the trimmed V and J ends, which lost 0 bases and 0 bases, there was a span of 8 bases. This CDR3 has 14 amino acids. From germline, CDR1 is DFQATT and CDR2 SNEGSKA (reference sequence). The DNA for the CDR3 is TGCAGTGCTAGAGAGGGCGGGTACCAAGAGACCCAGTACTTC. Encoded protein: CSAREGGYQETQYF.

This clonotype appeared a few times. The rearrangement joins TRBV10-3 to TRBJ2-3, with TRBD1 as a possible D gene (5 bases). The germline gives CDR1 ENHRY, CDR2 SYGVKD. Trimming stripped 3 bases from V and 7 bases from J, with 11 bases between. This CDR3 is 13 amino acids long. The CDR3 spells CAISDRASYTQYF. The CDR3 region has the DNA TGTGCCATCAGTGACAGGGCATCGTATACGCAGTATTTT.

This rearrangement joins TRBV9 to TRBJ2-3; 15 nucleotides match TRBD2. The CDR3 is 16 residues long. The V segment lost 3 bases and the J segment 4 bases; nucleotides outside the gene matches: 3. CDR1 SGDLS and CDR2 YYNGEE come from the germline V gene. The CDR3 nucleotides are TGTGCCAGCAGCGGCGGACTAGCGGGAGGGTCAGATACGCAGTATTTT. Protein product: CASSGGLAGGSDTQYF.

This clonotype has only a few counts. The V gene is TRBV6-1, the J gene TRBJ1-2; D is undetermined. V was trimmed by 2 bases and J by 4 bases, leaving 14 bases between them. The CDR3 length is 15 residues. Germline-derived CDR1 and CDR2 are MNHNS and SASEGT. CDR3 residues: CASSELGIGSYGYTF. CDR3 coding DNA: TGTGCCAGCAGTGAATTGGGAATAGGGAGCTATGGCTACACCTTC.

This clonotype was recorded a few times. The genes are TRBV7-6 and TRBJ2-1; 9 bases are shared with TRBD1. This CDR3 has 14 amino acids. J was trimmed by 8 bases and V by 1 base; bases with no gene match: 3. Germline lookup yields CDR1 SGHVS and CDR2 FNYEAQ. CDR3 sequence: CASSLDRGQHEQFF. The CDR3 coding sequence is TGTGCCAGCAGCTTAGACAGGGGGCAACATGAGCAGTTCTTC.

The chain recombines TRBV3-1 with TRBJ1-2; D ambiguous. This CDR3 is built from 17 residues. V was clipped by 3 bases and J by 0 bases, with 17 bases between them. Germline V CDR1 and CDR2: LGHDT, YNNKEL (reference sequence). CDR3 bases: TGTGCCAGCAGCCATCCTGGTTTCTCTCCTTCTAACTATGGCTACACCTTC. Translation gives CASSHPGFSPSNYGYTF.

V and J are TRBV29-1 and TRBJ2-1; TRBD2 aligns across 9 bases. Near its end, the DNA agrees better with TRBJ2-7, so the J call may be wrong. CDR1 is SQVTM and CDR2 is ANQGSEA in the germline V gene. The CDR3 sequence is 13 residues long. CDR3 amino acids: CSVAASGEHEQYF. The CDR3 region has the DNA TGCAGCGTTGCGGCTAGCGGGGAGCATGAGCAGTACTTC.

This clonotype was recorded once. The V and J genes are TRBV28 and TRBJ1-2; no clear D gene. The V end was cut by 5 bases, the J end by 7 bases, with 20 bases between. Germline values: CDR1 MDHEN, CDR2 SYDVKM. This CDR3 has 15 amino acids. CDR3 region: CASSLVAGRLGGYTF. CDR3 DNA: TGTGCCAGCAGTCTCGTGGCCGGAAGGCTGGGTGGCTACACCTTC.

The chain has TRBV20-1 and TRBJ1-4; possible D gene TRBD1, 5 bases. The CDR3 has 17 residues. Trimming took 0 bases from V and 0 from J, leaving 14 bases between them. Germline V CDR1 and CDR2: DFQATT, SNEGSKA (reference sequence). The CDR3 protein is CSARDFSGTTTNEKLFF. The CDR3 coding sequence is TGCAGTGCTAGAGATTTCTCAGGGACCACAACTAATGAAAAACTGTTTTTT.

The chain recombines TRBV29-1 with TRBJ2-1, with 13 bases identical to TRBD2. V lost 7 bases and J lost 7; bases outside the gene matches: 7. The CDR3 is made up of 14 amino acids. The germline V gene has CDR1 SQVTM and CDR2 ANQGSEA. The DNA for the CDR3 is TGCAGCGCTCAGACTAGCGGGGGGTGGAATGAGCAGTTCTTC. Translation: CSAQTSGGWNEQFF.

Comments on this clonotype: One junction end does not reproduce the germline sequence, and a read error may be involved. The J gene is TRBJ2-7, the V gene TRBV6-2 or TRBV6-3; the D is unclear. This CDR3 contains 13 residues. Germline V gene lookup returns CDR1 MNHEY and CDR2 SVGEGT. The CDR3: CANSRTEVGEQYF. In DNA form, the CDR3 reads TGTGCCAACAGTCGCACAGAAGTGGGAGAGCAGTACTTC.

The V and J genes are TRBV4-2 and TRBJ2-1; a possible D gene is TRBD2 (6 bases). TRBJ2-7 matches the DNA end more closely, so the J call is doubtful. Germline assignment: CDR1 LGHNA and CDR2 YNFKEQ. The CDR3 is made up of 17 amino acids. The CDR3 sequence: CASSQENAGSSYNEQYF. The CDR3 nucleotides read TGTGCCAGCAGCCAAGAAAACGCGGGGAGCTCCTACAATGAGCAGTACTTC.

Only a few counts were recorded for this clonotype. V usage is TRBV7-9 and J usage is TRBJ1-1; no definite D call. Trimming stripped 1 base from V and 1 base from J, with 7 bases between. The CDR3 extends over 14 amino acids. Germline V lookup: CDR1 SEHNR, CDR2 FQNEAQ (reference sequence). Here the CDR3 reads CASSLDLGNTEAFF. CDR3 bases: TGTGCCAGCAGCTTAGATCTCGGGAACACTGAAGCTTTCTTT.